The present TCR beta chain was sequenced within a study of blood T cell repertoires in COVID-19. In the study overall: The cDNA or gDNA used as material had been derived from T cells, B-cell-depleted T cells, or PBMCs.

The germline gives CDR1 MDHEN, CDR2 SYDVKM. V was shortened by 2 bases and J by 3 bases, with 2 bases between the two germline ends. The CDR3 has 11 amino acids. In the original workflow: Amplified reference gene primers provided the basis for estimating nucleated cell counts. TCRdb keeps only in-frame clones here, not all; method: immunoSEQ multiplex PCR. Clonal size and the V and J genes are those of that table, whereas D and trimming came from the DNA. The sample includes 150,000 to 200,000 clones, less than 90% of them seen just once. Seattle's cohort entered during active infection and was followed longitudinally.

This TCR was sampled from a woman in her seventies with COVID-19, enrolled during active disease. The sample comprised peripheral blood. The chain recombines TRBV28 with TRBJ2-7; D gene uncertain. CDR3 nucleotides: TGTGCCAGCAGTTTACGCTACGAGCAGTACTTC. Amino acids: CASSLRYEQYF.